This T cell receptor (beta chain) emerged from a study of T cell responses to AZD1222 COVID-19 vaccine. Germline V gene sequence: CDR1 SGHNT, CDR2 YENEEA. The CDR3 runs 15 residues. Trimming cost V 5 bases and J 2 bases; bases outside gene matches: 8. The repertoire was sequenced with immunoSEQ multiplex PCR; TCRdb's copy has only in-frame clones and lacks some. The sample records around 99,000 clones, roughly 90% being singletons. The sequencing here drew on peripheral blood, taken on day 0 of AZD1222 vaccination. The chain carries TRBV11-3 and TRBJ1-1, with 7 nucleotides matching TRBD1. The clonotype originates from an adult in good health. The CDR3 reads CASSGRDRPNTEAFF. CDR3 coding DNA: TGTGCCAGCAGCGGAAGGGACAGACCTAACACTGAAGCTTTCTTT.